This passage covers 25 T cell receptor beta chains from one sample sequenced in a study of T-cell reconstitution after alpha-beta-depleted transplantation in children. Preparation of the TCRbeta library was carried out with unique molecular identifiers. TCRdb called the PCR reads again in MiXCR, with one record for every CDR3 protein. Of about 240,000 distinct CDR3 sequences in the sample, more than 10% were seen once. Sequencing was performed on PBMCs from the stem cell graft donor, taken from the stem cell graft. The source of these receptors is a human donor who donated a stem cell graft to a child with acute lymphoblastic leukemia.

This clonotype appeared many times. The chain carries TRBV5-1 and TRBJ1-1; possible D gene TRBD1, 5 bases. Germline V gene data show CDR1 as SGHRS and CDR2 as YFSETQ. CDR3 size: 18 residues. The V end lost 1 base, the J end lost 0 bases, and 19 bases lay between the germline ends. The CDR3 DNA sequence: TGCGCCAGCAGCTTGATCCGGGGGTCGGTAAGGATGAACACTGAAGCTTTCTTT. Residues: CASSLIRGSVRMNTEAFF.

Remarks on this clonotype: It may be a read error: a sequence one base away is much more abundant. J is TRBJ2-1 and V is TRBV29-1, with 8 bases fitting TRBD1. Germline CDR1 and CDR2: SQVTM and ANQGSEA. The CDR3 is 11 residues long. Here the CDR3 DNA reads TGCAGCGGTGGACAGGGCAATGAGCACTTCTTC. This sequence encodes CSGGQGNEHFF.

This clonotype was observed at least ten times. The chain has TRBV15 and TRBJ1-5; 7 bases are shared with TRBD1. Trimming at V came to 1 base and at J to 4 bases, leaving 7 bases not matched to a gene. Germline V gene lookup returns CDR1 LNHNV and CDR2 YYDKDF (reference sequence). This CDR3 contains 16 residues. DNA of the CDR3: TGTGCCACCAGCAGAGCGCCAGGGGGAAAGAATCAGCCCCAGCATTTT. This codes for CATSRAPGGKNQPQHF.

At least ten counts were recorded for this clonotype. CDR3 loop: CASSQSPRNSGTPLHF. In DNA, the CDR3 is TGTGCCAGCAGCCAATCCCCCCGGAACAGTGGGACACCCCTCCACTTT. The chain joins TRBV7-6 to TRBJ1-6; the D is unclear. The ends were cut back, 5 bases at V and 11 bases at J, with 22 bases in the middle. The CDR3 spans 16 residues. From germline, CDR1 is SGHVS and CDR2 FNYEAQ.

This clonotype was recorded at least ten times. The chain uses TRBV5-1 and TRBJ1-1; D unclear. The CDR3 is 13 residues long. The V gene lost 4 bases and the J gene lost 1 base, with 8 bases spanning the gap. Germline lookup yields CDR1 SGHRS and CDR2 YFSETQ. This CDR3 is CASSISGNTEAFF. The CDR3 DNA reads TGCGCCAGCAGCATTTCCGGGAACACTGAAGCTTTCTTT.

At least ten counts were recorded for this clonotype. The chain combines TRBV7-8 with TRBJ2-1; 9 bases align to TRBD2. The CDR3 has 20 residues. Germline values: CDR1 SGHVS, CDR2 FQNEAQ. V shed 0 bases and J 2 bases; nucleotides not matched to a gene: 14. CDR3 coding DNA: TGTGCCAGCAGCTTAGCAGGTAGCGGGAGTTGGGTATCCCCCTACAATGAGCAGTTCTTC. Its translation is CASSLAGSGSWVSPYNEQFF.

The CDR3 DNA follows: TGCAGTGCTAATACCGGAGGACCGCTAGGCTCACCCCTCCACTTT. It encodes CSANTGGPLGSPLHF. The rearrangement uses TRBV20-1 and TRBJ1-6; D call uncertain. The CDR3 is 15 amino acids. V lost 4 bases and J lost 10, with 20 bases in between. CDR1 is DFQATT and CDR2 is SNEGSKA in the germline V gene (reference sequence).

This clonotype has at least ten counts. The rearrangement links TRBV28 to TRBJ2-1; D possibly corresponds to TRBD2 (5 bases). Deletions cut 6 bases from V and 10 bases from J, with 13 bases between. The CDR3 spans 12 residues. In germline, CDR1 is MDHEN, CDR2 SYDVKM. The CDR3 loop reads CASRIAGGEQFF. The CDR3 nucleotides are TGTGCCAGCAGAATAGCCGGAGGCGAGCAGTTCTTC.

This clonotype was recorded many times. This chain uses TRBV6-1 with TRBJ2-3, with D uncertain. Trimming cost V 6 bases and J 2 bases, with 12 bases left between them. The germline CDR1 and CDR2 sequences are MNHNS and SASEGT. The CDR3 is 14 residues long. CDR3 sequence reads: CASSSRTPTDTQYF. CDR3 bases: TGTGCCAGCAGCTCCCGGACCCCCACAGATACGCAGTATTTT.

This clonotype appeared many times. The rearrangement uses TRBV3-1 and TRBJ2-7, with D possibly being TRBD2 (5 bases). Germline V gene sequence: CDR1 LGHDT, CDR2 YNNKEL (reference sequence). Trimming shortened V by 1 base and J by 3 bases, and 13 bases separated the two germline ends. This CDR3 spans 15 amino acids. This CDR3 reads CASSQGPGLDYEQYF. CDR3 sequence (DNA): TGTGCCAGCAGCCAAGGCCCCGGACTGGACTACGAGCAGTACTTC.

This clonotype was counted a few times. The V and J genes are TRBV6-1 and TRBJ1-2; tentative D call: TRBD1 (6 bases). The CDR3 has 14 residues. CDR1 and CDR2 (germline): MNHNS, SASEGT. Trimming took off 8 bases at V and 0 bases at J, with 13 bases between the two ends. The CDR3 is CASGPDRANYGYTF. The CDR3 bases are TGTGCCAGCGGGCCGGACAGAGCTAACTATGGCTACACCTTC.

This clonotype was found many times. In DNA, the CDR3 is TGTGCCAGCAGTAACCTAGGACAGGGGGCGCGTGGCTACACCTTC. As protein: CASSNLGQGARGYTF. This chain uses TRBV6-5 with TRBJ1-2, with 11 bases identical to TRBD1. Trimming removed 5 bases from V and 7 bases from J; junction bases left unmatched: 9. Germline loops: CDR1 MNHEY, CDR2 SVGAGI. The CDR3 totals 15 residues.

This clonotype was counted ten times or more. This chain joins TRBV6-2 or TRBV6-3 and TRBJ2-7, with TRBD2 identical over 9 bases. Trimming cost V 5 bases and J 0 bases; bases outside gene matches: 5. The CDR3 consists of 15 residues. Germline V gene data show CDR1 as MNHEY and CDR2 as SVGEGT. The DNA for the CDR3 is TGTGCCAGCAGTCGAGCGGGGGGCCTCTCCTACGAGCAGTACTTC. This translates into CASSRAGGLSYEQYF.

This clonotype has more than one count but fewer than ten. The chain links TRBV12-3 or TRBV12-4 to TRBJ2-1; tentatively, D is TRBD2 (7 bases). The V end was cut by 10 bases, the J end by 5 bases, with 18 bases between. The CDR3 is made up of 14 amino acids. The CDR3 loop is CATRSGGPHNEQFF. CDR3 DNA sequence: TGTGCCACACGCTCCGGGGGGCCCCACAATGAGCAGTTCTTC.

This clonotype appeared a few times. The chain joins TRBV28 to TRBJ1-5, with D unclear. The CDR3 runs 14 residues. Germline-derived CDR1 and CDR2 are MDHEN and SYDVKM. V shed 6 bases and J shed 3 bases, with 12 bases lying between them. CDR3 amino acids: CASSSTGDNQPQHF. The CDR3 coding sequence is TGTGCCAGCAGCTCTACGGGTGACAATCAGCCCCAGCATTTT. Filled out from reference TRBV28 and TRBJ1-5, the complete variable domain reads DVKVTQSSRYLVKRTGEKVFLECVQDMDHENMFWYRQDPGLGLRLIYFSYDVKMKEKGDIPEGYSVSREKKERFSLILESASTNQTSMYLCASSSTGDNQPQHFGDGTRLSIL.

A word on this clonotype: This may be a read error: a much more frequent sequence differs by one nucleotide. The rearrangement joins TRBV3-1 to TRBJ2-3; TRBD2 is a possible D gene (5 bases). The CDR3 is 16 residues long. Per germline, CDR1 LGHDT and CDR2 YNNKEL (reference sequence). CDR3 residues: CASSQDRAALTDKQYF. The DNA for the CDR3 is TGTGCCAGCAGCCAAGATCGAGCGGCGCTCACAGATAAGCAGTATTTT.

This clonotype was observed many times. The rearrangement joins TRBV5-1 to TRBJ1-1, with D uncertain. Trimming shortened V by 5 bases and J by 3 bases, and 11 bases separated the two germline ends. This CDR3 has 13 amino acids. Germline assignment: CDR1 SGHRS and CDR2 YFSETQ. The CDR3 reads CASSRMTDTEAFF. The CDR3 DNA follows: TGCGCCAGCAGTCGGATGACGGACACTGAAGCTTTCTTT.

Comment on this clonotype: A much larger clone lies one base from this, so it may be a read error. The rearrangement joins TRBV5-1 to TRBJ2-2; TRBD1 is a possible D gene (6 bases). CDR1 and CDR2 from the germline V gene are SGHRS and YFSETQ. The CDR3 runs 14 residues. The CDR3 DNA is TGCGCCATCAGCTTACAGGGTACGGGCGGGGAGCTGTTTTTT. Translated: CAISLQGTGGELFF.

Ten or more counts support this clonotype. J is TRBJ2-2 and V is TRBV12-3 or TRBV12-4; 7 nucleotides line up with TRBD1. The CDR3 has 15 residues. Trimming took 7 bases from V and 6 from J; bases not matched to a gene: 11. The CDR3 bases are TGTGCCAGCACCGTCGACAGGGTTAGCGCCGGGGAGCTGTTTTTT. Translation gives CASTVDRVSAGELFF.

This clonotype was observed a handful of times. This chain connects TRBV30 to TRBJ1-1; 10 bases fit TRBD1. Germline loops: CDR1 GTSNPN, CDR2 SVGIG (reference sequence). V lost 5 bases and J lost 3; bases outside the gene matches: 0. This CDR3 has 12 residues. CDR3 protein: CAWDRGHTEAFF. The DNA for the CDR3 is TGTGCCTGGGACAGGGGGCACACTGAAGCTTTCTTT.

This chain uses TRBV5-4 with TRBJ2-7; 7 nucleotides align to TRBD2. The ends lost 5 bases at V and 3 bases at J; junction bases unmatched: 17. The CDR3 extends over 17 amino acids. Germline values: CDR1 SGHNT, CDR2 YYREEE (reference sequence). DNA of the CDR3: TGTGCCAGCAGTTTTCGCACTAGCGTTACTAATAACTACGAGCAGTACTTC. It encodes CASSFRTSVTNNYEQYF.

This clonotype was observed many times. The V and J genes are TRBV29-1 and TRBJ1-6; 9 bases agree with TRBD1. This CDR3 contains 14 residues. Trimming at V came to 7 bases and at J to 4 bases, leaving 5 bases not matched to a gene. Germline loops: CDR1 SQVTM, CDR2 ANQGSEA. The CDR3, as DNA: TGCAGCGCCCCGGGACAGGGATATAATTCACCCCTCCACTTT. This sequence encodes CSAPGQGYNSPLHF.

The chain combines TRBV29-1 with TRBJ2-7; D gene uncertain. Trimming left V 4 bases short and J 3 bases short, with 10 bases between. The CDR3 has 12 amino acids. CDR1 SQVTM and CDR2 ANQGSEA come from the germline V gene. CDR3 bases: TGCAGCGTTGTGGTGGGAAACTACGAGCAGTACTTC. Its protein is CSVVVGNYEQYF.

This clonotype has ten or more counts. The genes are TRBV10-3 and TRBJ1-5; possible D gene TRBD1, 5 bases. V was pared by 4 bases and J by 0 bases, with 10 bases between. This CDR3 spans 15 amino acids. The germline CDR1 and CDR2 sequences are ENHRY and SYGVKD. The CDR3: CAISGDSYSNQPQHF. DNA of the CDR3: TGTGCCATCAGTGGGGACTCCTATAGCAATCAGCCCCAGCATTTT.

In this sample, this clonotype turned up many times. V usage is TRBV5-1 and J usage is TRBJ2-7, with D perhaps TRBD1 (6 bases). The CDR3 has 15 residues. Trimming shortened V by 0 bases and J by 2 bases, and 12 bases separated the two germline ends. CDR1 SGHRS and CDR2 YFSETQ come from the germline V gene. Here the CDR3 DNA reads TGCGCCAGCAGCTTGGAGGCCCGGGACACCTACGAGCAGTACTTC. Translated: CASSLEARDTYEQYF. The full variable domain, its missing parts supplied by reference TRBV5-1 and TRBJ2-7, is KAGVTQTPRYLIKTRGQQVTLSCSPISGHRSVSWYQQTPGQGLQFLFEYFSETQRNKGNFPGRFSGRQFSNSRSEMNVSTLELGDSALYLCASSLEARDTYEQYFGPGTRLTVT.